This T cell receptor beta chain is drawn from a study of T cells in Graves' hyperthyroidism and ophthalmopathy. Amplified TCR beta CDR3 regions came from RNA transcripts. HTBI primers were used for first-round RT-PCR of the TCR CDR3. Using its own MiXCR run on the multiplex PCR reads, TCRdb lists one record per CDR3 protein. Counted here are approximately 360,000 distinct CDR3 sequences, 15% to 18% occurring once; the ten biggest clones make up roughly a quarter. Germline CDR1 reads SGHTA; CDR2 reads FQGNSA. Unmatched junction bases numbered 4, after V lost 4 bases and J lost 2 bases. CDR3 length: 16 residues.

This chain uses TRBV7-2 with TRBJ2-1; 11 positions match TRBD2. This TCR was recovered from a young woman with Graves' hyperthyroidism that later progressed to Graves' ophthalmopathy. The sequenced material came from blood. This CDR3 reads CASSWLAGGTYNEQFF. CDR3 bases: TGTGCCAGCAGCTGGTTAGCGGGAGGGACCTACAATGAGCAGTTCTTC.